The 14 T cell receptor beta chains in this list originate from one sample, sequenced in a study. MiXCR was run by TCRdb on the RT-PCR reads, yielding one entry per CDR3 protein. The table includes more than 600,000 distinct CDR3 sequences, 12% to 15% detected once. The sequencing sample was made of memory CD4+ T cells from blood. The receptors shown here come from a female donor in good health, serving as a healthy control.

This clonotype has more than one count but fewer than ten. This rearrangement joins TRBV25-1 to TRBJ2-2; tentative D call: TRBD1 (6 bases). Trimming cost V 5 bases and J 5 bases, with 15 bases left between them. Germline values: CDR1 MGHDK, CDR2 SYGVNS. CDR3 length: 15 residues. The CDR3 sequence is CASSRAQGPTGELFF. The DNA for the CDR3 is TGTGCCAGCAGTAGAGCCCAGGGGCCTACCGGGGAGCTGTTTTTT. Combining the CDR3 with reference TRBV25-1 and TRBJ2-2 gives the whole variable domain EADIYQTPRYLVIGTGKKITLECSQTMGHDKMYWYQQDPGMELHLIHYSYGVNSTEKGDLSSESTVSRIRTEHFPLTLESARPSHTSQYLCASSRAQGPTGELFFGEGSRLTVL.

This clonotype was picked up many times. The J gene is TRBJ1-6, the V gene TRBV10-3, with 7 bases lining up with TRBD1. The V gene end was trimmed by 6 bases and the J gene end by 10 bases; junction bases not matched to a gene: 3. Germline V gene data show CDR1 as ENHRY and CDR2 as SYGVKD. This CDR3 is built from 12 residues. The CDR3 protein is CAIRRQGSPLHF. Written as DNA, the CDR3 is TGTGCCATCAGGAGACAGGGATCACCCCTCCACTTT.

This clonotype turned up a few times. The rearrangement uses TRBV7-3 and TRBJ2-2; D not resolved. Germline V gene lookup returns CDR1 SGHTA and CDR2 FQGTGA. The CDR3 is 16 residues long. Trimming took 5 bases from V and 3 from J, leaving 16 bases between them. In DNA form, the CDR3 reads TGTGCCAGCAGCCGGAGACTTGCCTTAGACACCGGGGAGCTGTTTTTT. As protein: CASSRRLALDTGELFF. Using reference TRBV7-3 and TRBJ2-2 for the parts outside the CDR3, the full variable domain is GAGVSQTPSNKVTEKGKYVELRCDPISGHTALYWYRQSLGQGPEFLIYFQGTGAADDSGLPNDRFFAVRPEGSVSTLKIQRTERGDSAVYLCASSRRLALDTGELFFGEGSRLTVL.

This clonotype has just a few counts. J is TRBJ2-1 and V is TRBV6-5, with 10 positions matching TRBD2. The CDR3 extends over 15 amino acids. Trimming at V came to 7 bases and at J to 4 bases, leaving 7 bases not matched to a gene. The germline CDR1 and CDR2 sequences are MNHEY and SVGAGI. CDR3 nucleotide sequence: TGTGCCAGCAAGTCGACTAGCGGGCCTTACAATGAGCAGTTCTTC. Protein: CASKSTSGPYNEQFF.

This clonotype has more than one count but fewer than ten. This rearrangement joins TRBV6-1 to TRBJ2-1; TRBD1 matches at 9 bases. CDR1 MNHNS and CDR2 SASEGT come from the germline V gene. Trimming cost V 6 bases and J 8 bases; bases outside gene matches: 11. This CDR3 has 15 residues. CDR3: CASSFSGQGGYEQFF. The CDR3 DNA is TGTGCCAGCAGCTTCTCGGGACAGGGAGGCTATGAGCAGTTCTTC.

This chain joins TRBV20-1 and TRBJ1-1, with no clear D. CDR3 length: 14 amino acids. Per the germline V gene, CDR1 is DFQATT and CDR2 is SNEGSKA (reference sequence). V was clipped by 5 bases and J by 2 bases, with 15 bases between them. CDR3 residues: CSAPTTWSNTEAFF. In nucleotides, the CDR3 is TGCAGTGCTCCCACCACATGGAGCAACACTGAAGCTTTCTTT.

This clonotype was counted a few times. CDR3 bases: TGTGCCACCAGCAGGGAGGGAAGGTCAGGGGAGACCCAGTACTTC. Its protein is CATSREGRSGETQYF. This chain connects TRBV15 to TRBJ2-5, with D possibly TRBD2 on 6 matching bases. CDR3 length: 15 residues. Germline V gives CDR1 LNHNV, CDR2 YYDKDF (reference sequence). Trimming stripped 3 bases from V and 5 bases from J, with 16 bases between. The whole variable domain, remainder taken from reference TRBV15 and TRBJ2-5, is DAMVIQNPRYQVTQFGKPVTLSCSQTLNHNVMYWYQQKSSQAPKLLFHYYDKDFNNEADTPDNFQSRRPNTSFCFLDIRSPGLGDTAMYLCATSREGRSGETQYFGPGTRLLVL.

The chain links TRBV24-1 to TRBJ2-5; TRBD1 aligns across 9 bases. The ends lost 7 bases at V and 5 bases at J; junction bases unmatched: 13. The germline V gene has CDR1 KGHDR and CDR2 SFDVKD. The CDR3 sequence is 16 residues long. This CDR3 is CATSDRQGDPGETQYF. The CDR3 DNA sequence: TGTGCCACCAGCGACCGACAGGGGGACCCGGGCGAGACCCAGTACTTC.

Only a few counts were recorded for this clonotype. The V and J genes are TRBV5-1 and TRBJ2-2; D is perhaps TRBD2 (5 bases). The CDR3 length is 14 residues. CDR1 SGHRS and CDR2 YFSETQ come from the germline V gene. V was shortened by 0 bases and J by 10 bases, with 13 bases between the two germline ends. This CDR3 reads CASSLGSSGLELFF. The CDR3 nucleotides read TGCGCCAGCAGCTTGGGCAGTTCGGGGTTGGAGCTGTTTTTT.

V is TRBV5-6 and J is TRBJ1-2, with D possibly being TRBD1 (5 bases). The germline V and J ends were trimmed by 0 bases and 7 bases, with 10 bases remaining between them. The CDR3 is made up of 13 amino acids. Germline V gives CDR1 SGHDT, CDR2 YYEEEE. The CDR3 protein is CASSLAVGPGYTF. The CDR3 DNA follows: TGTGCCAGCAGCTTGGCCGTGGGACCTGGCTACACCTTC.

This clonotype has only a few counts. This chain connects TRBV28 to TRBJ2-7; D unresolved. Trimming took off 3 bases at V and 2 bases at J, with 11 bases between the two ends. The CDR3 length is 14 residues. Germline V lookup: CDR1 MDHEN, CDR2 SYDVKM. The CDR3 is CASSFPAPPYEQYF. The CDR3 nucleotides are TGTGCCAGCAGTTTTCCCGCCCCCCCCTACGAGCAGTACTTC.

The CDR3 region has the DNA TGTGCCAGTCGAACCGGACTAAGCTCCTACAATGAGCAGTTCTTC. Translation: CASRTGLSSYNEQFF. V usage is TRBV19 and J usage is TRBJ2-1; the D gene is possibly TRBD2 (6 bases). CDR3 length: 15 amino acids. Germline V gene data show CDR1 as LNHDA and CDR2 as SQIVND (reference sequence). With 8 bases removed from V and 0 bases from J, the gap between germline ends came to 14 bases.

This clonotype was seen at least ten times. The rearrangement links TRBV10-3 to TRBJ2-1; 10 bases match TRBD2. CDR3 size: 13 residues. The V gene end was trimmed by 8 bases and the J gene end by 8 bases; junction bases not matched to a gene: 6. Germline CDR1 ENHRY, CDR2 SYGVKD. CDR3 DNA: TGTGCCATCTCCCCCGGGACTAGCGATGAGCAGTTCTTC. Amino acid sequence: CAISPGTSDEQFF.

The chain has TRBV20-1 and TRBJ1-2; a weak D match, TRBD1 (6 bases). The germline CDR1 and CDR2 sequences are DFQATT and SNEGSKA (reference sequence). CDR3 length equals 14 residues. V gave up 1 base and J gave up 3 bases, with 12 bases separating them. CDR3: CSARGTGRDYGYTF. The CDR3 DNA follows: TGCAGTGCTAGAGGAACAGGGCGGGACTATGGCTACACCTTC.